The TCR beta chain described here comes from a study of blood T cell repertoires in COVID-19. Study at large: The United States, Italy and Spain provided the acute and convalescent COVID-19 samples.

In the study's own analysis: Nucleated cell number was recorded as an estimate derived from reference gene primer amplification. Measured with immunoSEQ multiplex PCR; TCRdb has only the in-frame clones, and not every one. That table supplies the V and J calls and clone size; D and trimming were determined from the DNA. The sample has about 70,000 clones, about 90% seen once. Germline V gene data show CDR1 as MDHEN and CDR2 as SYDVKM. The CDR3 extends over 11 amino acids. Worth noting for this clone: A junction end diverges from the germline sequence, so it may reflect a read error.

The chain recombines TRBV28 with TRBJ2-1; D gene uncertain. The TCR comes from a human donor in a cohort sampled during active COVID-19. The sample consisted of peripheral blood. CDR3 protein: CASSRYIEQFF. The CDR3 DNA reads TGTGCCAGCAGTCGATACATTGAGCAGTTCTTC.